This T cell receptor beta chain is drawn from a study of T cell responses to AZD1222 COVID-19 vaccine. Method: immunoSEQ multiplex PCR; TCRdb's copy keeps in-frame clones and lacks some. Counted here are approximately 160,000 clones, 85% to 95% occurring once; the ten biggest clones make up roughly 5.6%. Study-wide points: Only a handful of AZD1222 recipients, more than five in all, had baseline seropositivity. Clonal diversity was possibly underestimated, and the donors were mostly white British, with more females. Per reports, nearly half of all spike-specific TCRs target regions that are unmutated in variants.

Concerning this clone: The antigen is unknown.

The CDR3 sequence is 13 residues long. With 3 bases removed from V and 7 bases from J, the gap between germline ends came to 10 bases. Germline V gene sequence: CDR1 LGHDT, CDR2 YNNKEL (reference sequence). The TCR was taken from an adult who received the AZD1222 COVID-19 vaccine. The V call is TRBV3-1 (or the pseudogene TRBV3-2), the J call TRBJ1-5, with D possibly being TRBD1 (5 bases). The sample here was peripheral blood, taken 28 days after the second AZD1222 dose. The CDR3 DNA reads TGTGCCAGCAGCCAGATGGGGCGGCAGCCCCAGCATTTT. This codes for CASSQMGRQPQHF.